Presented here are 8 T cell receptor beta chains from one specimen sequenced in a study of T cells in Graves' hyperthyroidism and ophthalmopathy (dated by TCRdb to between 2017 and 2020). Library preparation was by multiplex PCR. The reads were generated on an Illumina HiSeq 2000. The TCR beta CDR3 regions were amplified from the RNA transcripts. The first round of RT-PCR for the TCR CDR3 was performed with the HTBI primer set and the Qiagen OneStep RT-PCR kit. TCRdb ran its own pipeline on the public reads, namely fastp trimming at Q25 and MiXCR clone calling, and kept in-frame beta chains. Each entry merges the rows of one CDR3 protein and shows their most common DNA and genes. The sample profile shows about 690,000 distinct CDR3 sequences; approximately 15% of them were found once. The top ten clones comprise about 14% of the sample. Specimen: blood. Receptors originate from a man in his fifties or sixties with Graves' hyperthyroidism.

This clonotype was picked up many times. The chain is built from TRBV27 and TRBJ2-1; D is possibly TRBD1 (5 bases). This CDR3 is 16 amino acids long. V was cut by 2 bases and J by 3 bases, with 14 bases left in between. Germline lookup yields CDR1 MNHEY and CDR2 SMNVEV (reference sequence). This CDR3 reads CASSLLRPTGYNEQFF. The DNA of the CDR3 is TGTGCCAGCAGTTTACTTAGGCCAACAGGCTACAATGAGCAGTTCTTC.

This clonotype was found many times. This rearrangement joins TRBV19 to TRBJ1-1; 9 positions agree with TRBD1. There are 13 residues in the CDR3. Germline CDR1 is LNHDA and CDR2 is SQIVND (reference sequence). Unmatched junction bases numbered 1, after V lost 7 bases and J lost 1 base. This chain's CDR3 is CASNRGPNTEAFF. For the CDR3, the DNA is TGTGCCAGTAACAGGGGGCCGAACACTGAAGCTTTCTTT.

As concerns this clonotype: A much larger clone lies one base from this, so it may be a read error. The chain employs TRBV6-2 or TRBV6-3 and TRBJ2-3; 14 nucleotides align to TRBD2. The CDR3 is made up of 19 amino acids. Germline values: CDR1 MNHEY, CDR2 SVGEGT. Here the CDR3 DNA reads TGTGCCAACAGTTACCCGGGACTAGCGGGAGATACTAGCACAGATACGCAGTATTTT. Its protein product is CANSYPGLAGDTSTDTQYF.

The chain uses TRBV30 and TRBJ2-7; 14 bases agree with TRBD2. Germline CDR1 reads GTSNPN; CDR2 reads SVGIG (reference sequence). V lost 3 bases, J lost 1 base, and 8 bases stayed unmatched. The CDR3 is 17 residues long. The CDR3 sequence: CAWSSKTSGRGSYEQYF. The CDR3 DNA reads as TGTGCCTGGAGCTCCAAGACTAGCGGGAGGGGTTCCTACGAGCAGTACTTC.

This clonotype was seen only a few times. The chain recombines TRBV5-1 with TRBJ1-2; TRBD1 matches 11 bases. The CDR3 consists of 15 residues. Germline assignment: CDR1 SGHRS and CDR2 YFSETQ. The J segment lost 4 bases and the V segment lost 4 bases, leaving 6 bases of the junction unmatched. For the CDR3, the DNA is TGCGCCAGCAGCCCGGGACAGGGGGAAATCTATGGCTACACCTTC. Translated, it gives CASSPGQGEIYGYTF.

This chain joins TRBV28 and TRBJ2-7; TRBD2 might be the D (5 bases). Per germline, CDR1 MDHEN and CDR2 SYDVKM. The V end was cut by 6 bases, the J end by 3 bases, with 12 bases between. The length of the CDR3 is 13 residues. The CDR3 region has the DNA TGTGCCAGCAGCCCGATCGGGGTCTACGAGCAGTACTTC. It specifies CASSPIGVYEQYF.

This clonotype was seen ten or more times. The CDR3 region has the DNA TGTGCCAGCAGCTTAAAACAGGGTCTACCCCTCCACTTT. It is translated as CASSLKQGLPLHF. This chain links TRBV11-2 with TRBJ1-6, with D possibly matching TRBD1 (6 bases). This CDR3 comprises 13 residues. V was pared by 2 bases and J by 12 bases, with 11 bases between. The V gene's germline CDR1 is SGHAT and CDR2 FQNNGV.

This clonotype was recorded at least ten times. The rearrangement joins TRBV28 to TRBJ2-7; D not certain. This CDR3 has 14 amino acids. The germline V and J ends were trimmed by 4 bases and 7 bases, with 17 bases remaining between them. Germline V CDR1 and CDR2: MDHEN, SYDVKM. CDR3 loop: CASSSTDPSKEQYF. The CDR3 DNA reads as TGTGCCAGCAGTTCCACTGACCCGTCCAAAGAGCAGTACTTC.